This T cell receptor (beta chain) stems from a study of T cells in Graves' hyperthyroidism and ophthalmopathy. Study conclusions and caveats: Blood also held most thyroid clonotypes expanded beyond 0.001. A 13 V-J signature model discriminated ophthalmopathy versus stable hyperthyroidism.

Germline CDR1 reads MNHNS; CDR2 reads SASEGT. The V gene lost 8 bases and the J gene lost 6 bases, with 17 bases spanning the gap. This CDR3 has 13 amino acids. The study based diagnoses on clinical symptoms, serum thyroxine and TRAb, thyroid ultrasound and orbital computed tomography. There were TCR beta CDR3 regions amplified from RNA transcripts. First-round RT-PCR of the TCR CDR3 relied on the HTBI primer set. MiXCR was run by TCRdb on the multiplex PCR reads, yielding one entry per CDR3 protein. The table has about 350,000 distinct CDR3 sequences, 14% seen once. To note about this clonotype: Its antigen is not known.

This sequence was found in a woman aged 25 to 39 with Graves' hyperthyroidism. Sequencing was carried out using blood. The rearrangement links TRBV6-1 to TRBJ2-7; the D gene is possibly TRBD1 (6 bases). CDR3 residues: CASQGQGSSEQYF. For the CDR3, the DNA is TGTGCCAGCCAGGGACAAGGGTCAAGCGAGCAGTACTTC.